The rows below give T cell receptor beta chains drawn from one sample of a study of T cells in Graves' hyperthyroidism and ophthalmopathy. MiXCR was run by TCRdb on the multiplex PCR reads, yielding one entry per CDR3 protein. The sample has 600,000 to 800,000 distinct CDR3 sequences; approximately 36% are singletons. Sequencing used blood. The receptors come from a middle-aged woman with Graves' hyperthyroidism. Both conserved end residues are part of each CDR3. The D gene is left open where the match is weak. The size entry is marked missing in some rows and otherwise reads once, few, many or a size class.

J gene: TRBJ2-7
clone size: few
V gene: TRBV9
D gene: -
CDR3 DNA: TGTGCCAGCAGCGCTCTATCGGGGCAGGCCCAGGAGCAGTACTTC
CDR3 protein: CASSALSGQAQEQYF

J gene: TRBJ1-5
clone size: few
V gene: TRBV10-3
D gene: TRBD1
CDR3 DNA: TGTGCCATCAGTGAAGACAGGGGAGGCAATCAGCCCCAGCATTTT
CDR3 protein: CAISEDRGGNQPQHF

J gene: TRBJ2-5
clone size: many
V gene: TRBV29-1
D gene: -
CDR3 DNA: TGCAGCGTTGAGAGGGGCCCAGAGACCCAGTACTTC
CDR3 protein: CSVERGPETQYF

J gene: TRBJ2-1
clone size: -
V gene: TRBV10-3
D gene: -
CDR3 DNA: TGTGCCATCAGGGGGGATAGCTCCTACAATGAGCAGTTCTTC
CDR3 protein: CAIRGDSSYNEQFF

J gene: TRBJ1-1
clone size: few
V gene: TRBV6-6
D gene: -
CDR3 DNA: TGTGCCAGCAGTACCCCGGACAGCAACACTGAAGCTTTCTTT
CDR3 protein: CASSTPDSNTEAFF

J gene: TRBJ2-2
clone size: few
V gene: TRBV7-8
D gene: TRBD1
CDR3 DNA: TGTGCCAGCAGTTTTACCGGGACAGGGGTGGTGAGGGGGGAGCTGTTTTTT
CDR3 protein: CASSFTGTGVVRGELFF

J gene: TRBJ1-5
clone size: -
V gene: TRBV6-1
D gene: -
CDR3 DNA: TGTGCCGGCAAGAGCGGGGCGGGGCAGGGACAGCCCCAGCATTTT
CDR3 protein: CAGKSGAGQGQPQHF

J gene: TRBJ1-5
clone size: many
V gene: TRBV12-3/TRBV12-4
D gene: -
CDR3 DNA: TGTGCCAGCAGTTTAGGGACACCTAGAAGGGGCAATCAGCCCCAGCATTTT
CDR3 protein: CASSLGTPRRGNQPQHF

J gene: TRBJ1-4
clone size: once
V gene: TRBV7-2
D gene: -
CDR3 DNA: TGTGCCAGCAGCTTAAACGGAAGGAATGAAGAACTGTTTTTT
CDR3 protein: CASSLNGRNEELFF

J gene: TRBJ1-2
clone size: many
V gene: TRBV11-2
D gene: -
CDR3 DNA: TGTGCCAGCAGCGAAGGCCGCGCAGGCTACACCTTC
CDR3 protein: CASSEGRAGYTF

J gene: TRBJ2-3
clone size: -
V gene: TRBV29-1
D gene: TRBD1
CDR3 DNA: TGCAGCGTTGAAGATCTCAGGGTGGGACAGCCCCAGTATTTT
CDR3 protein: CSVEDLRVGQPQYF

J gene: TRBJ1-5
clone size: -
V gene: TRBV13
D gene: -
CDR3 DNA: TGTGCCAGCAGCTTAGCCGGGGGACTCAATCAGCCCCAGCATTTT
CDR3 protein: CASSLAGGLNQPQHF

J gene: TRBJ1-1
clone size: -
V gene: TRBV7-2
D gene: TRBD1
CDR3 DNA: TGTGCCAGCAGCTTCAGACAGGGGGGTTTCATGAACACTGAAGCTTTCTTT
CDR3 protein: CASSFRQGGFMNTEAFF

J gene: TRBJ2-7
clone size: -
V gene: TRBV10-3
D gene: TRBD2
CDR3 DNA: TGTGCCATCAGTGCCCCCCCCAGCGGGGGGCGGTACGAGCAGTACTTC
CDR3 protein: CAISAPPSGGRYEQYF

J gene: TRBJ1-5
clone size: many
V gene: TRBV9
D gene: -
CDR3 DNA: TGTGCCAGCAGCGAGGGGGGGGAGCGAAATCAGCCCCAGCATTTT
CDR3 protein: CASSEGGERNQPQHF

J gene: TRBJ1-6
clone size: -
V gene: TRBV3-1
D gene: -
CDR3 DNA: TGTGCCAGCAGCCAAAGATCATACTCCTATAATTCACCCCTCCACTTT
CDR3 protein: CASSQRSYSYNSPLHF

J gene: TRBJ2-7
clone size: -
V gene: TRBV20-1
D gene: TRBD2
CDR3 DNA: TGCAGTGCTAGAGTCGGGAACGCTCTGGCTAGCGGGGACGAGCAGTACTTC
CDR3 protein: CSARVGNALASGDEQYF

J gene: TRBJ2-7
clone size: many
V gene: TRBV29-1
D gene: -
CDR3 DNA: TGCAGCGTTAACGGGGAGCAGTACTTC
CDR3 protein: CSVNGEQYF

J gene: TRBJ1-5
clone size: many
V gene: TRBV6-6
D gene: -
CDR3 DNA: TGTGCCAGCAGCCGGCCCCAGCATTTT
CDR3 protein: CASSRPQHF

J gene: TRBJ1-5
clone size: -
V gene: TRBV12-3/TRBV12-4
D gene: -
CDR3 DNA: TGTGCCAGCAGTTGGTCTTCTGGACAGCCCCAGCATTTT
CDR3 protein: CASSWSSGQPQHF

J gene: TRBJ1-1
clone size: -
V gene: TRBV9
D gene: -
CDR3 DNA: TGTGCCAGCAGTCCGACAGCGAACACTGAAGCTCTCTTT
CDR3 protein: CASSPTANTEALF

J gene: TRBJ1-2
clone size: many
V gene: TRBV12-5
D gene: -
CDR3 DNA: TGTGCTAGTACTCGGAACAGCTTCCGCGGCTACACCTTC
CDR3 protein: CASTRNSFRGYTF

J gene: TRBJ1-2
clone size: -
V gene: TRBV19
D gene: TRBD1
CDR3 DNA: TGTGCCAGTAGCGTGGGACAGCTCTATGGCTACACCTTC
CDR3 protein: CASSVGQLYGYTF

J gene: TRBJ2-7
clone size: many
V gene: TRBV7-2
D gene: TRBD2
CDR3 DNA: TGTGCCAGCAGCCCCACTAGACTAGCGAACTACGAGCAGTACTTC
CDR3 protein: CASSPTRLANYEQYF

J gene: TRBJ1-2
clone size: -
V gene: TRBV7-9
D gene: TRBD1
CDR3 DNA: TGTGCCAGCAGCCGGGACAGGGGTTTAGGGAACTATGGCTACACCTTC
CDR3 protein: CASSRDRGLGNYGYTF

J gene: TRBJ2-5
clone size: -
V gene: TRBV2
D gene: -
CDR3 DNA: TGTGCTAGAATTGGTGGCGGACTGGGGGCCCAGTACTTC
CDR3 protein: CARIGGGLGAQYF

J gene: TRBJ2-3
clone size: -
V gene: TRBV25-1
D gene: -
CDR3 DNA: TGCGCCAGCAGCCACCCTAGTCCAGATACTCAGTATTTT
CDR3 protein: CASSHPSPDTQYF

J gene: TRBJ2-7
clone size: -
V gene: TRBV6-2/TRBV6-3
D gene: -
CDR3 DNA: TGTGCCAGCAAAGGCGGACAAAGCTACGAGCAGTACTTC
CDR3 protein: CASKGGQSYEQYF

J gene: TRBJ2-2
clone size: many
V gene: TRBV7-9
D gene: -
CDR3 DNA: TGTGCCAGCAACGCCCCGGGACATAACACCGGGGAGCTGTTTTTT
CDR3 protein: CASNAPGHNTGELFF